This T cell receptor beta chain was observed in a study of CD8+CD57+ T cells in acquired aplastic anemia. At the level of the study: Each DNA sample taken from sorted CD4+ and CD8+ cells came to 2.5 to 4 ug on average.

CDR3 and TCR beta VDJ profiling relied on a genomic DNA template. TCRdb analysed the reads with MiXCR anew, one entry per CDR3 protein. Seen here are fewer than 45,000 distinct CDR3 sequences, under 80% observed once, and the top ten hold approximately 22%. In germline, CDR1 is KGHDR, CDR2 SFDVKD. V lost 3 bases, J lost 4 bases, and 5 bases lay in between. This CDR3 region has 12 residues. The TCR sequence derives from a human donor in good health, serving as a control. Sequences were obtained from sorted CD4+, CD8+, or CD8+CD57+ T cells (not recorded which) from PBMCs. This chain links TRBV24-1 with TRBJ2-5; D not certain. CDR3: CATSDLVETQYF. DNA of the CDR3: TGTGCCACCAGTGATCTAGTAGAGACCCAGTACTTC.